A selection of T cell receptor beta chains follows, all from one sample in a study of T cell responses to AZD1222 COVID-19 vaccine. Sequenced by immunoSEQ multiplex PCR; TCRdb stores in-frame clones only, minus some. The sample includes roughly 78,000 clones, roughly 80% of them seen just once. Sequenced material: peripheral blood, taken on day 0 of AZD1222 vaccination. The receptors here all came from an adult in good health. The CDR3 runs from the conserved cysteine through the conserved F or W. A D gene is named only where the DNA matches it firmly. Clone sizes are given selectively: once, few, many, or a class where the clone is expanded.

j_gene,len,abundance,v_gene,d_gene,CDR3nt,CDR3aa
TRBJ2-3,14,NA,TRBV2,TRBD1,TGTGCCAGCAATATCGACAGGGCTGTAGATACGCAGTATTTT,CASNIDRAVDTQYF
TRBJ2-1,16,few,TRBV11-3,NA,TGTGCCAGCAGCTCCCTGGCTGCCGACTCCTACAATGAGCAGTTCTTC,CASSSLAADSYNEQFF
TRBJ2-1,15,NA,TRBV5-1,TRBD2,TGCGCCAGCAGCTTAGCAAGCGGGAGCTACAATGAGCAGTTCTTC,CASSLASGSYNEQFF
TRBJ2-7,14,NA,TRBV27,NA,TGTGCCAGCAGCCCCTGGGCCTCTTTCTACGAGCAGTACTTC,CASSPWASFYEQYF
TRBJ2-7,11,NA,TRBV28,NA,TGTGCCAGCAGTGCCCCGGTGGGTCAGTACTTC,CASSAPVGQYF
TRBJ1-4,14,NA,TRBV19,TRBD1,TGTGCCAGTAGCCCCGGACAGGGGAATGAAAAACTGTTTTTT,CASSPGQGNEKLFF
TRBJ1-1,13,NA,TRBV11-2,NA,TGTGCCAGCAGCCCGACGATGAACACTGAAGCTTTCTTT,CASSPTMNTEAFF
TRBJ1-1,13,NA,TRBV18,NA,TGTGCCAGCTCACCGGAGATGGACACTGAAGCTTTCTTT,CASSPEMDTEAFF
TRBJ2-7,15,NA,TRBV25-1,TRBD2,TGTGCCAGCAGTGACATCACTAGCGGGGTCGACGAGCAGTACTTC,CASSDITSGVDEQYF
TRBJ2-1,15,few,TRBV7-2,NA,TGTGCCAGCAGCTTAGCGGGACTCGGCTACAATGAGCAGTTCTTC,CASSLAGLGYNEQFF
TRBJ2-7,14,NA,TRBV5-1,TRBD2,TGCGCCAGCAGCTTGAGACGGGGGGCCTACGAGCAGTACTTC,CASSLRRGAYEQYF
TRBJ1-2,15,few,TRBV27,NA,TGTGCCAGCAGTTCCGCCGGGGGGGATAACTATGGCTACACCTTC,CASSSAGGDNYGYTF
TRBJ2-1,15,NA,TRBV2,NA,TGTGCCAGCCGTTCAGACAGAATATCCTCCAATGAGCAGTTCTTC,CASRSDRISSNEQFF
TRBJ2-1,15,NA,TRBV6-2/TRBV6-3,TRBD2,TGTGCCAGCAGTAGTGGGACTAGCGGGCTAGGGAGGCAGTTCTTC,CASSSGTSGLGRQFF
TRBJ1-2,16,NA,TRBV6-1,TRBD1,TGTGCCAGCAGTGAGGACTACAGGGGGCACGGCTATGGCTACACCTTC,CASSEDYRGHGYGYTF
TRBJ1-5,16,NA,TRBV6-6,NA,TGTGCCAGCAGTTATGAACCGCGGGACAGCAATCAGCCCCAGCATTTT,CASSYEPRDSNQPQHF
TRBJ2-3,12,NA,TRBV11-2,NA,TGTGCCAGCAGTTCAAATACAGATACGCAGTATTTT,CASSSNTDTQYF
TRBJ2-7,13,NA,TRBV2,TRBD1,TGTGCCAGCAGGGACAGGGGGCCATACGAGCAGTACTTC,CASRDRGPYEQYF
TRBJ2-1,16,NA,TRBV29-1,TRBD2,TGCAGCGTTGGTGGGGTAGCGGGAGGTTCCTACAATGAGCAGTTCTTC,CSVGGVAGGSYNEQFF
TRBJ1-1,13,once,TRBV2,NA,TGTGCCAGCATGGGACATCTGAACACTGAAGCTTTCTTT,CASMGHLNTEAFF
TRBJ2-7,11,NA,TRBV12-3/TRBV12-4,NA,TGTGCCAGCAGGCAGGGTACCGAGCAGTACTTC,CASRQGTEQYF
TRBJ2-7,12,few,TRBV6-7,NA,TGTGCCAGGGAATTAACAGGGTACGAGCAGTACTTC,CARELTGYEQYF
TRBJ2-7,14,NA,TRBV6-5,NA,TGTGCCAGCAGTTACTCGCACACCTCCTACGAGCAGTACTTC,CASSYSHTSYEQYF
TRBJ1-4,11,NA,TRBV7-9,NA,TGTGCCAGCAGCCGTAATGAAAAACTGTTTTTT,CASSRNEKLFF
TRBJ2-1,22,once,TRBV9,TRBD2,TGTGCCAGCAGCACCCCACAGGTTCCGGGACTAGCGGGATCAAGCTCCTACAATGAGCAGTTCTTC,CASSTPQVPGLAGSSSYNEQFF
TRBJ1-1,13,NA,TRBV10-2,NA,TGCGCCAGCAGGTTAGGGCAGAACACTGAAGCTTTCTTT,CASRLGQNTEAFF
TRBJ1-5,16,NA,TRBV10-3,TRBD1,TGTGCCATCAGTGAGGGGACAGATTATAGCAATCAGCCCCAGCATTTT,CAISEGTDYSNQPQHF
TRBJ1-5,14,NA,TRBV3-1/TRBV3-2,NA,TGTGCCAGCAGCCAAGTTAATAGCAATCAGCCCCAGCATTTT,CASSQVNSNQPQHF
TRBJ1-4,16,NA,TRBV14,NA,TGTGCCAGCAGCCAAGACGAGACGGCCAATAATGAAAAACTGTTTTTT,CASSQDETANNEKLFF
TRBJ1-6,16,NA,TRBV2,TRBD1,TGTGCCAGCAGTCTCGAACCGGGACAGGCTAATTCACCCCTCCACTTT,CASSLEPGQANSPLHF
TRBJ1-1,12,NA,TRBV30,NA,TGTGCCTGGAGTAGCGGGAACACTGAAGCTTTCTTT,CAWSSGNTEAFF
TRBJ2-2,15,few,TRBV2,TRBD1,TGTGCCAGCAGTCAACACAGGGGAAACACCGGGGAGCTGTTTTTT,CASSQHRGNTGELFF
TRBJ2-1,16,NA,TRBV7-3,NA,TGTGCCAGCAGCCTAGACGGGGGAGGCTCCTACAATGAGCAGTTCTTC,CASSLDGGGSYNEQFF
TRBJ2-1,13,NA,TRBV11-1,NA,TGTGCCAGCAGCTTTAAGGCACTCAATGAGCAGTTCTTC,CASSFKALNEQFF
TRBJ2-3,14,NA,TRBV10-3,TRBD2,TGTGCCATTACTAGCGGGAGGGTAACCGATACGCAGTATTTT,CAITSGRVTDTQYF
TRBJ2-1,14,NA,TRBV5-1,TRBD2,TGCGCCAGCAGCTCCAGCGGGGGATACAATGAGCAGTTCTTC,CASSSSGGYNEQFF
TRBJ1-5,15,NA,TRBV12-5,NA,TGTGCTAGTGGTTTAAGAGGGTCCGCGGTAACAGTCCAGCATTTT,CASGLRGSAVTVQHF
TRBJ2-6,19,NA,TRBV7-9,TRBD2,TGTGCCAGCACCCCGGCGGCGGGGGGATTAAGCTCTGGGGCCAACGTCCTGACTTTC,CASTPAAGGLSSGANVLTF
TRBJ2-5,14,once,TRBV19,TRBD1,TGTGCCAGTAGTTCCCGACAGGGTCAAGAGACCCAGTACTTC,CASSSRQGQETQYF
TRBJ2-7,15,NA,TRBV7-9,NA,TGTGCCAGCAGCTTAGCTGCCGGGGGCCTTTACGAGCAGTACTTC,CASSLAAGGLYEQYF
TRBJ2-7,14,NA,TRBV4-3,NA,TGCGCCAGCAGCCAAGATGTCACCTCCTACGAGCAGTACTTC,CASSQDVTSYEQYF
TRBJ2-7,15,NA,TRBV19,TRBD2,TGTGCCAGTAGTATGCTAGCGGGAGAAACCTACGAGCAGTACTTC,CASSMLAGETYEQYF
TRBJ2-2,16,few,TRBV29-1,TRBD2,TGCAGCGTTGCGTCCGGGACTAGAGGTGTAGGTGGGGAGCTGTTTTTT,CSVASGTRGVGGELFF
TRBJ1-2,18,NA,TRBV5-8,NA,TGTGCCAGCAGCTTGTGGGCGGGACCTCTCACGGAGGGCTATGGCTACACCTTC,CASSLWAGPLTEGYGYTF
TRBJ2-5,14,few,TRBV11-3,TRBD1,TGTGCCAGCAGCACCCGGGACAGCCAAGAGACCCAGTACTTC,CASSTRDSQETQYF
TRBJ2-3,13,NA,TRBV12-3/TRBV12-4,NA,TGTGCCAGCCAAGGAGGGGGCATAGATACGCAGTATTTT,CASQGGGIDTQYF
TRBJ1-5,14,NA,TRBV9,NA,TGTGCCAGCAGCCCCGAGGGCGCTGGACAGCCCCAGCATTTT,CASSPEGAGQPQHF
TRBJ1-6,15,NA,TRBV7-2,NA,TGTGCCAGCAGCTTAGGGGTTACCTATAATTCACCCCTCCACTTT,CASSLGVTYNSPLHF
TRBJ2-7,15,few,TRBV19,NA,TGTGCCAGTAGTGAGACGAGGGGGGCCCCCTACGAGCAGTACTTC,CASSETRGAPYEQYF
TRBJ2-7,14,NA,TRBV4-3,TRBD1,TGCGCCAGCAGCCATGGGACAGGGAAATACGAGCAGTACTTC,CASSHGTGKYEQYF
TRBJ2-5,18,NA,TRBV9,TRBD2,TGTGCCAGCAGCGCCGGACTAGCGGGAGTCTCCAATAAAGAGACCCAGTACTTC,CASSAGLAGVSNKETQYF
TRBJ1-1,14,few,TRBV9,TRBD1,TGTGCCAGCAGCGTGCAGGGGGCGAGCACTGAAGCTTTCTTT,CASSVQGASTEAFF
TRBJ1-4,15,NA,TRBV5-1,NA,TGCGCCAGCAGCTTGAGCCAGGAACCAAATGAAAAACTGTTTTTT,CASSLSQEPNEKLFF
TRBJ2-7,12,few,TRBV5-5,NA,TGTGCCAGCAGCCCGGGATCCTACGAGCAGTACTTC,CASSPGSYEQYF
TRBJ2-2,15,NA,TRBV6-1,NA,TGTGCCAGCAGTGAATTAGTATCGGACACCGGGGAGCTGTTTTTT,CASSELVSDTGELFF
TRBJ2-7,15,few,TRBV28,TRBD2,TGTGCCAGCAGTTTATCTAGCGGGAGATCAAGTGAGCAGTACTTC,CASSLSSGRSSEQYF
TRBJ1-3,18,NA,TRBV7-2,TRBD1,TGTGCCAGCAGCTTATTGTCAGGACAGGCGTACTCTGGAAACACCATATATTTT,CASSLLSGQAYSGNTIYF
TRBJ2-3,14,NA,TRBV3-1/TRBV3-2,NA,TGTGCCAGCAGCCTTCGGGCCGCTGGGGATACGCAGTATTTT,CASSLRAAGDTQYF